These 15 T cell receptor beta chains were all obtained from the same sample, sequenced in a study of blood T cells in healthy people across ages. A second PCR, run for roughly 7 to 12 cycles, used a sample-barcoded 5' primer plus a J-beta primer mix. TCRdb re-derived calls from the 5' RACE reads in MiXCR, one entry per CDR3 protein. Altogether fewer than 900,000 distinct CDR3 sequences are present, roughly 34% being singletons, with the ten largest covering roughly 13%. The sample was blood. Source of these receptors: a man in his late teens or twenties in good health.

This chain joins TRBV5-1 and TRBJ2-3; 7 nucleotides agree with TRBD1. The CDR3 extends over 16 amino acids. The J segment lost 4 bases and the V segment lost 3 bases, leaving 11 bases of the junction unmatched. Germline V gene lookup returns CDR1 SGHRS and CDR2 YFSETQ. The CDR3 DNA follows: TGCGCCAGCAGCTGGTCATACAGGGGAGTCGCAGATACGCAGTATTTT. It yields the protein CASSWSYRGVADTQYF. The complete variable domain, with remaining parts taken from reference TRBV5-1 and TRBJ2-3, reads KAGVTQTPRYLIKTRGQQVTLSCSPISGHRSVSWYQQTPGQGLQFLFEYFSETQRNKGNFPGRFSGRQFSNSRSEMNVSTLELGDSALYLCASSWSYRGVADTQYFGPGTRLTVL.

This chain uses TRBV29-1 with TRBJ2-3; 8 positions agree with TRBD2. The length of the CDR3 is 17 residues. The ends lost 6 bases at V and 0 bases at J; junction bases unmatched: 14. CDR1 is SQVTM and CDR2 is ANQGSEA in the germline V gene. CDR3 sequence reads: CSVGTSDTCSSTDTQYF. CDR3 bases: TGCAGCGTCGGGACTAGTGATACCTGTTCTAGCACAGATACGCAGTATTTT.

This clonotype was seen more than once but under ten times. The CDR3 bases are TGTGCCAGCAGCTTTGACATTAATAGCAATCAGCCCCAGCATTTT. Protein product: CASSFDINSNQPQHF. The rearrangement joins TRBV5-5 to TRBJ1-5; D gene ambiguous. This CDR3 has 15 amino acids. Trimming took off 2 bases at V and 0 bases at J, with 9 bases between the two ends. Germline CDR1 and CDR2: SGHKS and YYEKEE (reference sequence). Supplemented by reference TRBV5-5 and TRBJ1-5, the full variable domain reads DAGVTQSPTHLIKTRGQQVTLRCSPISGHKSVSWYQQVLGQGPQFIFQYYEKEERGRGNFPDRFSARQFPNYSSELNVNALLLGDSALYLCASSFDINSNQPQHFGDGTRLSIL.

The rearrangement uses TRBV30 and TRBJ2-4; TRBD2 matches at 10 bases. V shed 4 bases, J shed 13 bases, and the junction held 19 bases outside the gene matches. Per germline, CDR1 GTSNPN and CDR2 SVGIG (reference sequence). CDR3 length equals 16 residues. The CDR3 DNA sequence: TGTGCCTGGAACGGGGTCAGCGGGAGGGCCGCCAATGAGCAGTACTTC. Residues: CAWNGVSGRAANEQYF.

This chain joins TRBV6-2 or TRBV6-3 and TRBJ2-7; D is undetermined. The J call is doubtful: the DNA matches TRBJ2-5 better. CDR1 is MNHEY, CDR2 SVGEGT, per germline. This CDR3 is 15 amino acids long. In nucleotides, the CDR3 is TGTGCCAGCAGTTACCCAGCCTTGTCATCAGAGACCCAGTACTTC. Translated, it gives CASSYPALSSETQYF.

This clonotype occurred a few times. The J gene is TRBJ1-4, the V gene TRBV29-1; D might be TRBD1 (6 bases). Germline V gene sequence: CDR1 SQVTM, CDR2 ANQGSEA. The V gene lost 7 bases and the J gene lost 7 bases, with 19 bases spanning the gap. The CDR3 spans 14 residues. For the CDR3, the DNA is TGCAGCGCCCTGAACAGGGAGGTTGGTGAAAAACTGTTTTTT. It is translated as CSALNREVGEKLFF.

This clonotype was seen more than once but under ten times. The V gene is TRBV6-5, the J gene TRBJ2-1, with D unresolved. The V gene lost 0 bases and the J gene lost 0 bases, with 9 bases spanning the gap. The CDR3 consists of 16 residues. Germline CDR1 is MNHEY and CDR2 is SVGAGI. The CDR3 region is CASSYSTSGSYNEQFF. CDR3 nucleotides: TGTGCCAGCAGTTACTCGACCAGTGGCTCCTACAATGAGCAGTTCTTC.

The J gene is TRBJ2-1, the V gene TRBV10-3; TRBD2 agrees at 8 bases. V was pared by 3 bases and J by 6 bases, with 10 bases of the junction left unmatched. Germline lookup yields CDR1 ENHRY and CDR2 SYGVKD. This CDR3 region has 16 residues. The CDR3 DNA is TGTGCCATCAGTGATCCCGGGGGGGCCCGAACCAATGAGCAGTTCTTC. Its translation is CAISDPGGARTNEQFF.

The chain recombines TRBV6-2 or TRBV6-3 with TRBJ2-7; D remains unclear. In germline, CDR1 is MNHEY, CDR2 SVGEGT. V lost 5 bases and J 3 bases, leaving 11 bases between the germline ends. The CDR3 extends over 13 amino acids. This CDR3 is CASSDRHSYEQYF. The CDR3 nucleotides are TGTGCCAGCAGTGACCGCCATAGCTACGAGCAGTACTTC.

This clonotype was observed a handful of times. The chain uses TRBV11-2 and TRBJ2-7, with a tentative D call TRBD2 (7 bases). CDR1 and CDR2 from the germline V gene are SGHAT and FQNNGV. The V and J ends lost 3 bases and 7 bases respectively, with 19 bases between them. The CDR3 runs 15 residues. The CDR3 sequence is CASSFEGGGYNEQYF. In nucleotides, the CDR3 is TGTGCCAGCAGCTTTGAGGGGGGGGGTTACAATGAGCAGTACTTC.

CDR3 in DNA: TGTGCCAGCAGCCCCCCTTGGGACAGGGCTGCAGCTAACTATGGCTACACCTTC. This translates into CASSPPWDRAAANYGYTF. The chain combines TRBV7-9 with TRBJ1-2, with 9 bases matching TRBD1. The V gene end was trimmed by 5 bases and the J gene end by 0 bases; junction bases not matched to a gene: 13. Germline V lookup: CDR1 SEHNR, CDR2 FQNEAQ (reference sequence). The CDR3 extends over 18 amino acids.

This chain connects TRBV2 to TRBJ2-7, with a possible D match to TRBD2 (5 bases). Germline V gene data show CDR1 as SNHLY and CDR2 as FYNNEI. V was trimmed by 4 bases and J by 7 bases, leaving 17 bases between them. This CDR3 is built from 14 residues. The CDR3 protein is CASSVAPSRSEQYF. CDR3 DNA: TGTGCCAGCAGTGTAGCGCCGAGCCGGTCGGAGCAGTACTTC. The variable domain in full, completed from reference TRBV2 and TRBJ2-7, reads EPEVTQTPSHQVTQMGQEVILRCVPISNHLYFYWYRQILGQKVEFLVSFYNNEISEKSEIFDDQFSVERPDGSNFTLKIRSTKLEDSAMYFCASSVAPSRSEQYFGPGTRLTVT.

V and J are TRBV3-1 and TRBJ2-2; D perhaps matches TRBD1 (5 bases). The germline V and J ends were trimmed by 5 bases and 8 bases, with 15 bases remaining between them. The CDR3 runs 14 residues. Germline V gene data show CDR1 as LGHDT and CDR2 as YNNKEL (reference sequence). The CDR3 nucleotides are TGTGCCAGCAGCTCTAAAGGGGCCCCGGGGGAGCTGTTTTTT. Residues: CASSSKGAPGELFF.

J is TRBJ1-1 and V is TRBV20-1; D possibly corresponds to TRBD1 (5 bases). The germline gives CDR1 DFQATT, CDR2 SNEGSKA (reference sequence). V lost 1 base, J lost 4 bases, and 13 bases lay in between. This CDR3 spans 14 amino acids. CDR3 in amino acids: CSARAAGTGTEAFF. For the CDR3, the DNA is TGCAGTGCTAGAGCCGCAGGGACGGGCACTGAAGCTTTCTTT.

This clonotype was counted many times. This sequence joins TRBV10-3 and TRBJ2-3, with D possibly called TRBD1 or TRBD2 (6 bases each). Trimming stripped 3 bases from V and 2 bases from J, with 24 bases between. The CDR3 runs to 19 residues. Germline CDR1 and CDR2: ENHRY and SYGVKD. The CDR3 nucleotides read TGTGCCATCAGTGACCGGGGGCAGCAGACCCTCCTCCCCACAGATACGCAGTATTTT. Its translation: CAISDRGQQTLLPTDTQYF.